Following are 20 T cell receptor beta chains from one sample sequenced in a study of blood T cell repertoires in COVID-19. The table came from immunoSEQ multiplex PCR; TCRdb's copy has only in-frame clones and leaves some out. The table includes some 150,000 clones, 80% detected once. The material sequenced was peripheral blood. Receptors were obtained from a man between 60 and 75 years old with acute or convalescent COVID-19.

The chain employs TRBV28 and TRBJ2-2, with TRBD1 as a possible D gene (6 bases). Trimming removed 2 bases at V and 4 bases at J, with 17 bases between. Per germline, CDR1 MDHEN and CDR2 SYDVKM. This CDR3 spans 17 amino acids. The CDR3 DNA follows: TGTGCCAGCAGTTTAGAAAGAGGGGGTTTGGCCACCGGGGAGCTGTTTTTT. It codes for CASSLERGGLATGELFF.

This clone showed up just once. This same CDR3 is encoded by further DNA sequences in the sample. The chain has TRBV18 and TRBJ1-5; D uncertain. This CDR3 has 13 amino acids. The germline V gene has CDR1 KGHSH and CDR2 LQKENI. Trimming left V 3 bases short and J 2 bases short, with 5 bases between. The CDR3 DNA sequence: TGTGCCAGCTCACCCGGGGGCAATCAGCCCCAGCATTTT. Amino acids: CASSPGGNQPQHF.

The J gene is TRBJ2-6, the V gene TRBV5-5, with D possibly matching TRBD2 (6 bases). CDR3 length: 15 residues. Trimming pared 4 bases from V and 0 bases from J, leaving 8 bases between. Germline CDR1 is SGHKS and CDR2 is YYEKEE (reference sequence). The CDR3 reads CASSGGLSGANVLTF. CDR3 nucleotide sequence: TGTGCCAGCAGCGGGGGACTCTCTGGGGCCAACGTCCTGACTTTC.

V gene TRBV4-1 combines with J gene TRBJ1-6, with 7 bases that match TRBD1. Germline V CDR1 and CDR2: MGHRA, YSYEKL. Germline trimming cut 4 bases from V and 0 bases from J; bases unmatched to any gene: 3. The length of the CDR3 is 16 residues. As DNA, the CDR3 is TGCGCCAGCAGCCGGGACAGTTCCTCCTATAATTCACCCCTCCACTTT. This gives the protein CASSRDSSSYNSPLHF.

This clone was counted a single time. The chain recombines TRBV3-1 (or the pseudogene TRBV3-2) with TRBJ2-7; 8 positions agree with TRBD2. V trimming: 0 bases; J trimming: 7 bases; junction bases outside the gene matches: 8. CDR3 length equals 15 residues. CDR1 LGHDT and CDR2 YNNKEL come from the germline V gene (reference sequence). CDR3 DNA: TGTGCCAGCAGCCAAGAGGGGGGACTAGGGAGGGAGCAGTACTTC. Its translation is CASSQEGGLGREQYF.

This chain joins TRBV7-3 and TRBJ1-1, with no clear D. V was cut by 0 bases and J by 1 base, with 6 bases left in between. CDR1 is SGHTA and CDR2 is FQGTGA in the germline V gene. CDR3 length: 14 amino acids. In DNA, the CDR3 is TGTGCCAGCAGCTTAACACCGGGGAACACTGAAGCTTTCTTT. It translates to CASSLTPGNTEAFF.

In regard to this clone: Other DNA sequences in this sample translate to the same CDR3. The chain links TRBV11-3 to TRBJ2-7, with 7 bases aligning to TRBD2. The CDR3 consists of 15 residues. Germline-derived CDR1 and CDR2 are SGHNT and YENEEA. V dropped 1 base and J dropped 0; count of bases not matched to a gene: 3. As DNA, the CDR3 is TGTGCCAGCAGCTTAGGCGGCGGGAGCTCCTACGAGCAGTACTTC. It yields the protein CASSLGGGSSYEQYF.

This clone was seen just once. The rearrangement uses TRBV6-6 and TRBJ2-7; 8 bases agree with TRBD1. V lost 4 bases to trimming and J lost 8 bases; unmatched junction nucleotides: 16. From germline, CDR1 is MNHNY and CDR2 SVGAGI (reference sequence). The CDR3 is made up of 16 amino acids. The CDR3 DNA reads TGTGCCAGCAGTTCCGCTGGACCGGCAGGGGGCTCTCAGCAGTACTTC. Amino acid sequence: CASSSAGPAGGSQQYF.

V usage is TRBV6-5 and J usage is TRBJ2-7, with TRBD1 identical over 10 bases. This CDR3 is 13 amino acids long. The V segment lost 6 bases and the J segment 6 bases; nucleotides outside the gene matches: 5. Looked up from germline, CDR1 is MNHEY and CDR2 is SVGAGI. In DNA form, the CDR3 reads TGTGCCAGCAGAGTGACAGGGGGCGGCGAGCAGTACTTC. As protein: CASRVTGGGEQYF.

V is TRBV5-6 and J is TRBJ2-7; perhaps TRBD2 as D (5 bases). Trimming removed 3 bases from V and 6 bases from J, with 7 bases in between. The CDR3 loop spans 11 amino acids. CDR1 is SGHDT, CDR2 YYEEEE, per germline. Here the CDR3 reads CASSSRVEQYF. The CDR3 DNA reads TGTGCCAGCAGCTCGCGGGTCGAGCAGTACTTC.

J is TRBJ2-3 and V is TRBV6-5; TRBD2 matches 14 bases. This CDR3 spans 16 amino acids. Germline assignment: CDR1 MNHEY and CDR2 SVGAGI. J lost 8 bases, V lost 4 bases, and 8 bases had no gene match. DNA of the CDR3: TGTGCCAGCAGTTCGGCCGGGACTAGCGGGAGTGGTACGCAGTATTTT. Translation: CASSSAGTSGSGTQYF.

CDR3 coding DNA: TGTGCCACCAGAAAAACAGGGGGAGGTGAAGCTTTCTTT. Translated: CATRKTGGGEAFF. This chain links TRBV24-1 with TRBJ1-1; 8 bases line up with TRBD1. In germline, CDR1 is KGHDR, CDR2 SFDVKD. Trimming took 7 bases from V and 7 from J; bases not matched to a gene: 7. CDR3 size: 13 residues.

The rearrangement uses TRBV6-5 and TRBJ1-4, with 7 bases matching TRBD1. Germline loops: CDR1 MNHEY, CDR2 SVGAGI. The trim removed 1 base at V and 4 bases at J, leaving 3 bases unmatched. There are 15 residues in the CDR3. The CDR3 is CASSYLDRINEKLFF. For the CDR3, the DNA is TGTGCCAGCAGTTACTTGGACAGGATTAATGAAAAACTGTTTTTT.

The genes are TRBV24-1 and TRBJ2-1, with 7 bases aligning to TRBD2. This CDR3 is built from 15 residues. CDR1 is KGHDR, CDR2 SFDVKD, per germline. V trimming: 2 bases; J trimming: 9 bases; junction bases outside the gene matches: 9. The CDR3 protein is CATSDSHWGGREQFF. As DNA, the CDR3 is TGTGCCACCAGTGATTCACACTGGGGGGGACGTGAGCAGTTCTTC.

The chain uses TRBV5-4 and TRBJ2-5; the match to TRBD2 covers 13 bases. J gave up 1 base and V 4 bases, and 4 bases lay outside the gene matches. The CDR3 has 16 amino acids. Germline V gene sequence: CDR1 SGHNT, CDR2 YYREEE (reference sequence). The CDR3 loop is CASSPTSGRRQETQYF. In DNA, the CDR3 is TGTGCCAGCAGCCCGACTAGCGGGAGGCGCCAAGAGACCCAGTACTTC. The full variable domain, completed using reference TRBV5-4 and TRBJ2-5, is ETGVTQSPTHLIKTRGQQVTLRCSSQSGHNTVSWYQQALGQGPQFIFQYYREEENGRGNFPPRFSGLQFPNYSSELNVNALELDDSALYLCASSPTSGRRQETQYFGPGTRLLVL.

The chain couples TRBV5-4 to TRBJ2-2; D may be TRBD1 (6 bases). The CDR3 has 15 residues. V was cut by 2 bases and J by 4 bases, with 12 bases left in between. Germline CDR1 and CDR2: SGHNT and YYREEE (reference sequence). Here the CDR3 reads CASSLEGVPTGELFF. CDR3 sequence (DNA): TGTGCCAGCAGCTTAGAGGGGGTGCCCACCGGGGAGCTGTTTTTT.

The gene calls are TRBV10-3 and TRBJ2-1, with 7 bases lining up with TRBD1. The germline V gene encodes CDR1 ENHRY and CDR2 SYGVKD. V lost 11 bases to trimming and J lost 8 bases; unmatched junction nucleotides: 9. The CDR3 spans 12 residues. The CDR3, as DNA: TGTGCCGCAAACAGGGGCACGGATGAGCAGTTCTTC. This encodes CAANRGTDEQFF.

The genes are TRBV28 and TRBJ1-6; 10 bases line up with TRBD1. The length of the CDR3 is 19 residues. With V trimmed by 7 bases and J by 0 bases, 12 bases remained unmatched. The germline V gene has CDR1 MDHEN and CDR2 SYDVKM. The CDR3 loop reads CASTRAGTGVLSYNSPLHF. The CDR3 DNA reads TGTGCCAGCACAAGGGCCGGGACAGGGGTTCTCTCCTATAATTCACCCCTCCACTTT.

The count of this clone is one. V is TRBV28 and J is TRBJ2-5; 16 bases align to TRBD2. V dropped 4 bases and J dropped 3; count of bases not matched to a gene: 11. Germline CDR1 MDHEN, CDR2 SYDVKM. This CDR3 spans 19 amino acids. The DNA of the CDR3 is TGTGCCAGCAGTTCCCCACGCGGGACTAGCGGGAGGGCCAAAGAGACCCAGTACTTC. Translation: CASSSPRGTSGRAKETQYF. Based on the CDR3 plus reference TRBV28 and TRBJ2-5, the full variable domain is DVKVTQSSRYLVKRTGEKVFLECVQDMDHENMFWYRQDPGLGLRLIYFSYDVKMKEKGDIPEGYSVSREKKERFSLILESASTNQTSMYLCASSSPRGTSGRAKETQYFGPGTRLLVL.

The chain uses TRBV5-1 and TRBJ2-1, with TRBD2 matching over 8 bases. This CDR3 region has 16 residues. J gave up 2 bases and V 5 bases, and 9 bases lay outside the gene matches. Germline V CDR1 and CDR2: SGHRS, YFSETQ. CDR3 sequence: CASSRRSGGTYNEQFF. CDR3 coding DNA: TGCGCCAGCAGTAGGAGAAGCGGGGGCACCTACAATGAGCAGTTCTTC. The whole variable domain, filled in from reference TRBV5-1 and TRBJ2-1, reads KAGVTQTPRYLIKTRGQQVTLSCSPISGHRSVSWYQQTPGQGLQFLFEYFSETQRNKGNFPGRFSGRQFSNSRSEMNVSTLELGDSALYLCASSRRSGGTYNEQFFGPGTRLTVL.